Listed here are 26 T cell receptor beta chains from one sample, sequenced in a study of T cells after yellow fever vaccination (dated 2019 in TCRdb). The treatment or condition tag for this specimen amounts to: live attenuated yellow fever vaccine strain. Library prep was done by 5' RACE. This sample was sequenced with an Illumina HiSeq 2500. Starting from the raw public reads, TCRdb applied fastp trimming at Q25, assembled clones with MiXCR and retained in-frame beta chains. Identical CDR3 proteins give one entry, which carries the most common genes and DNA. Here the sample has approximately 510,000 distinct CDR3 sequences; 21% occur a single time. About 16% of the sample lies in the top ten. The sequences come from PBMCs, collected roughly 20 days after the first yellow fever vaccination. The source is a young man who received the YFV17D yellow fever vaccine.

The sample holds a few counts of this clonotype. The chain combines TRBV2 with TRBJ1-5, with D unclear. The V gene's germline CDR1 is SNHLY and CDR2 FYNNEI. The CDR3 has 12 amino acids. Trimming stripped 4 bases from V and 5 bases from J, with 6 bases between. In DNA form, the CDR3 reads TGTGCCAGCAGTGGCGGCCATCAGCCCCAGCATTTT. Translating gives CASSGGHQPQHF.

The V and J genes are TRBV4-3 and TRBJ2-7; 7 bases are shared with TRBD1. The CDR3 extends over 17 amino acids. Germline V gene sequence: CDR1 LGHNA, CDR2 YSLEER. The trim removed 2 bases at V and 3 bases at J, leaving 13 bases unmatched. The CDR3 DNA is TGCGCCAGCAGCCAAATACAGATGACAGGGAAGATCTACGAGCAGTACGTC. Translated, it gives CASSQIQMTGKIYEQYV.

The CDR3 sequence: CASSSVRTNYNEQFF. In DNA form, the CDR3 reads TGTGCCAGCAGCTCGGTCCGGACTAACTACAATGAGCAGTTCTTC. V usage is TRBV7-2 and J usage is TRBJ2-1; a possible D gene is TRBD2 (6 bases). This CDR3 is built from 15 residues. Looked up from germline, CDR1 is SGHTA and CDR2 is FQGNSA. Deletions cut 4 bases from V and 3 bases from J, with 13 bases between.

This clonotype was seen a few times. The chain carries TRBV27 and TRBJ2-1; no clear D. Trimming stripped 3 bases from V and 8 bases from J, with 14 bases between. The V gene's germline CDR1 is MNHEY and CDR2 SMNVEV (reference sequence). The CDR3 covers 14 residues. CDR3: CASSFSRVPHEQFF. The DNA for the CDR3 is TGTGCCAGCAGTTTCAGCCGAGTCCCCCATGAGCAGTTCTTC.

This clonotype turned up a few times. The rearrangement uses TRBV7-8 and TRBJ2-1; D gene unclear. The germline gives CDR1 SGHVS, CDR2 FQNEAQ. V was clipped by 3 bases and J by 3 bases, with 15 bases between them. CDR3 length: 16 residues. The CDR3 reads CASSLTRAPGYNEQFF. In nucleotides, the CDR3 is TGTGCCAGCAGCTTGACCCGGGCCCCCGGCTACAATGAGCAGTTCTTC.

This rearrangement joins TRBV6-2 or TRBV6-3 to TRBJ2-1, with TRBD1 matching 8 bases. V lost 5 bases and J lost 6; bases outside the gene matches: 9. In germline, CDR1 is MNHEY, CDR2 SVGEGT. The CDR3 is 15 residues long. CDR3 region: CASSKDRVFGNEQFF. For the CDR3, the DNA is TGTGCCAGCAGTAAGGACAGGGTTTTCGGCAATGAGCAGTTCTTC.

The rearrangement joins TRBV30 to TRBJ2-3, with 12 bases that match TRBD2. With V trimmed by 3 bases and J by 3 bases, 1 base remained unmatched. Germline values: CDR1 GTSNPN, CDR2 SVGIG (reference sequence). This CDR3 has 14 amino acids. This chain's CDR3 is CAWSGLAGTDTQYF. CDR3 DNA: TGTGCCTGGAGCGGACTAGCGGGAACAGATACGCAGTATTTT.

The gene calls are TRBV7-3 and TRBJ2-7, with D unclear. The V gene lost 5 bases and the J gene lost 1 base, with 15 bases spanning the gap. CDR1 is SGHTA and CDR2 is FQGTGA in the germline V gene. This CDR3 is built from 15 residues. This CDR3 reads CASSLYPGRSYEQYF. CDR3 nucleotide sequence: TGTGCCAGCAGCCTGTACCCAGGAAGATCCTACGAGCAGTACTTC.

Only a few counts were recorded for this clonotype. This rearrangement joins TRBV6-1 to TRBJ2-1; TRBD1 matches 7 bases. Germline V CDR1 and CDR2: MNHNS, SASEGT. The CDR3 sequence is 17 residues long. The ends lost 7 bases at V and 9 bases at J; junction bases unmatched: 21. The CDR3 region is CASTPRQGRGVVGEQFF. CDR3 nucleotides: TGTGCCAGCACCCCTAGACAGGGTAGAGGGGTAGTAGGTGAGCAGTTCTTC.

This chain uses TRBV4-3 with TRBJ2-2; no reliable D call. The CDR3 consists of 13 residues. V dropped 1 base and J dropped 6 bases, with 6 bases sitting between them. Germline V CDR1 and CDR2: LGHNA, YSLEER. In nucleotides, the CDR3 is TGCGCCAGCAGCCAAGGGGATTCCGGGGAGCTGTTTTTT. It encodes CASSQGDSGELFF.

Only a few counts were recorded for this clonotype. The chain employs TRBV29-1 and TRBJ1-1; D call uncertain. V was cut by 5 bases and J by 4 bases, with 5 bases left in between. CDR1 is SQVTM, CDR2 ANQGSEA, per germline. This CDR3 is built from 10 residues. The CDR3 loop reads CSVQVTEAFF. The DNA of the CDR3 is TGCAGCGTTCAGGTCACTGAAGCTTTCTTT.

This clonotype was counted a few times. This sequence joins TRBV7-9 and TRBJ1-1, with D possibly matching TRBD1 (5 bases). Deletions cut 0 bases from V and 10 bases from J, with 12 bases between. This CDR3 has 13 residues. CDR1 and CDR2 from the germline V gene are SEHNR and FQNEAQ (reference sequence). CDR3 amino acids: CASSLAGTERAFF. The CDR3 DNA reads TGTGCCAGCAGCTTAGCCGGGACCGAAAGAGCTTTCTTT.

This clonotype was observed a few times. This rearrangement joins TRBV4-3 to TRBJ2-2; 12 bases agree with TRBD1. V was clipped by 3 bases and J by 6 bases; unmatched bases: 2. Germline V lookup: CDR1 LGHNA, CDR2 YSLEER. The length of the CDR3 is 15 residues. The CDR3 spells CASSQGQGAPGELFF. The DNA for the CDR3 is TGCGCCAGCAGCCAGGGACAGGGGGCCCCCGGGGAGCTGTTTTTT.

This clonotype was seen only a few times. The V gene is TRBV14, the J gene TRBJ2-4; a weak D match, TRBD1 (5 bases). This CDR3 is built from 18 residues. Germline V gives CDR1 SGHDN, CDR2 FVKESK. V shed 1 base and J shed 0 bases, with 16 bases lying between them. The CDR3 sequence is CASSQGDLGQIAKNIQYF. DNA for the CDR3: TGTGCCAGCAGCCAAGGGGATCTTGGACAAATAGCCAAAAACATTCAGTACTTC.

CDR3 bases: TGCGCCAGCAGCTCCCCGACTAGCGGGGGACGCCAAGAGACCCAGTACTTC. The encoded protein is CASSSPTSGGRQETQYF. This sequence joins TRBV5-1 and TRBJ2-5; 12 bases fit TRBD2. The ends lost 3 bases at V and 1 base at J; junction bases unmatched: 7. Germline values: CDR1 SGHRS, CDR2 YFSETQ. The CDR3 consists of 17 residues.

This clonotype was detected a few times. The chain is built from TRBV3-1 and TRBJ1-6; 10 bases match TRBD1. Germline assignment: CDR1 LGHDT and CDR2 YNNKEL (reference sequence). V shed 0 bases and J 4 bases; nucleotides not matched to a gene: 6. This CDR3 contains 18 residues. CDR3 sequence: CASSQDKTGGLYNSPLHF. The DNA for the CDR3 is TGTGCCAGCAGCCAAGATAAGACAGGGGGCTTGTATAATTCACCCCTCCACTTT.

This clonotype was counted between two and nine times. J is TRBJ2-1 and V is TRBV7-9; D gene ambiguous. The germline CDR1 and CDR2 sequences are SEHNR and FQNEAQ (reference sequence). This CDR3 spans 15 amino acids. V was clipped by 1 base and J by 0 bases, with 7 bases between them. CDR3: CASSLGQFSYNEQFF. DNA for the CDR3: TGTGCCAGCAGCTTAGGCCAATTCTCCTACAATGAGCAGTTCTTC.

The gene calls are TRBV15 and TRBJ1-4; 9 nucleotides agree with TRBD1. Germline CDR1 LNHNV, CDR2 YYDKDF (reference sequence). Unmatched junction bases numbered 10, after V lost 7 bases and J lost 7 bases. This CDR3 has 15 amino acids. CDR3 in amino acids: CATTQSGTGFEKLFF. The CDR3 nucleotides are TGTGCCACCACCCAGTCCGGGACAGGGTTTGAAAAACTGTTTTTT.

The chain uses TRBV2 and TRBJ1-6; tentatively, D is TRBD1 (5 bases). Trimming stripped 6 bases from V and 7 bases from J, with 16 bases between. The CDR3 has 15 residues. CDR1 and CDR2 (germline): SNHLY, FYNNEI. The CDR3 DNA sequence: TGTGCCAGCAGAGTCTCCAGGGCAATGAATTCACCCCTCCACTTT. As protein: CASRVSRAMNSPLHF.

This clonotype turned up a few times. The chain couples TRBV2 to TRBJ2-2, with a weak D call TRBD2 (5 bases). This CDR3 is built from 14 residues. Germline lookup yields CDR1 SNHLY and CDR2 FYNNEI. V was clipped by 4 bases and J by 6 bases, with 12 bases between them. CDR3 amino acids: CASSVSGFAGELFF. The CDR3 DNA reads as TGTGCCAGCAGTGTGTCGGGGTTCGCCGGGGAGCTGTTTTTT.

The chain links TRBV7-9 to TRBJ2-7, with 12 bases that match TRBD2. Germline V gives CDR1 SEHNR, CDR2 FQNEAQ (reference sequence). The CDR3 loop spans 17 amino acids. The junction had 8 bases not matched to a gene; V was cut back by 4 bases and J by 1 base. The CDR3 here is CASSSTTTSGGSYEQYF. CDR3 coding DNA: TGTGCCAGCAGCTCTACGACGACTAGCGGGGGTTCCTACGAGCAGTACTTC.

This clonotype turned up a few times. The V call is TRBV18, the J call TRBJ1-1; TRBD1 might be the D (5 bases). The CDR3 runs 14 residues. Germline V lookup: CDR1 KGHSH, CDR2 LQKENI. Trimming pared 3 bases from V and 3 bases from J, leaving 11 bases between. DNA for the CDR3: TGTGCCAGCTCACCGGGGGGTCAGGACACTGAAGCTTTCTTT. As protein: CASSPGGQDTEAFF.

This clonotype was recorded a few times. This chain connects TRBV5-1 to TRBJ2-5; the match to TRBD2 covers 13 bases. The germline V gene encodes CDR1 SGHRS and CDR2 YFSETQ. V dropped 4 bases and J dropped 2; count of bases not matched to a gene: 17. The CDR3 sequence is 20 residues long. The CDR3, as DNA: TGCGCCAGCAGCCCGGAACCACCCAGGACTAGCGGGGGTTTACAAGAGACCCAGTACTTC. It is translated as CASSPEPPRTSGGLQETQYF. Combining the CDR3 with reference TRBV5-1 and TRBJ2-5 gives the whole variable domain KAGVTQTPRYLIKTRGQQVTLSCSPISGHRSVSWYQQTPGQGLQFLFEYFSETQRNKGNFPGRFSGRQFSNSRSEMNVSTLELGDSALYLCASSPEPPRTSGGLQETQYFGPGTRLLVL.

V gene TRBV12-3 or TRBV12-4 combines with J gene TRBJ1-1; 9 bases fit TRBD1. The CDR3 is 15 residues long. Trimming took 5 bases from V and 2 from J; bases not matched to a gene: 6. The CDR3 loop reads CASSARDRVNTEAFF. The DNA of the CDR3 is TGTGCCAGCAGTGCCCGGGACAGGGTAAACACTGAAGCTTTCTTT.

This clonotype has a handful of counts. The V call is TRBV4-3, the J call TRBJ1-6; D is possibly TRBD1 (5 bases). The V end was cut by 0 bases, the J end by 8 bases, with 11 bases between. This CDR3 is 15 amino acids long. CDR1 LGHNA and CDR2 YSLEER come from the germline V gene. The CDR3 region is CASSQDAGGDSPLHF. DNA for the CDR3: TGCGCCAGCAGCCAAGATGCGGGAGGGGATTCACCCCTCCACTTT.

This clonotype was recorded a few times. J is TRBJ2-3 and V is TRBV20-1; 9 bases line up with TRBD2. V gave up 1 base and J gave up 6 bases; unmatched junction bases: 5. The CDR3 is 14 residues long. Germline CDR1 is DFQATT and CDR2 is SNEGSKA (reference sequence). CDR3 sequence reads: CSARGGGGADTQYF. CDR3 nucleotide sequence: TGCAGTGCTAGAGGTGGCGGGGGGGCTGATACGCAGTATTTT.